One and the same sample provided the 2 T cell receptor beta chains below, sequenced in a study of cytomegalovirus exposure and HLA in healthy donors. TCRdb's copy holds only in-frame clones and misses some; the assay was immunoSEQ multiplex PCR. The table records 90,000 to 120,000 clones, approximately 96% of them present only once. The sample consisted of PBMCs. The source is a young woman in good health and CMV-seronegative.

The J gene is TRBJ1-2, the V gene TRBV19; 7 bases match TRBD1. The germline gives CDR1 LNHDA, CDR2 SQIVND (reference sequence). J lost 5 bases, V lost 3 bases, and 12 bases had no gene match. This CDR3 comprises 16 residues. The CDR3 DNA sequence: TGTGCCAGTAGTATGAGGGGGGACAGCGCTTGGTATGGCTACACCTTC. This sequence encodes CASSMRGDSAWYGYTF.

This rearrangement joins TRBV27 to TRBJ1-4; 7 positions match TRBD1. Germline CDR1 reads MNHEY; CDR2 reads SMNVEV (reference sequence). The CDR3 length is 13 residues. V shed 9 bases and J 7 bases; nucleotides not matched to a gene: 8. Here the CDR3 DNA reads TGTGCCAGTGCGGACAGGCTGGGTGAAAAACTGTTTTTT. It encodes CASADRLGEKLFF.